These 2 T cell receptor beta chains were all obtained from the same sample, sequenced in a study of blood T cell repertoires in COVID-19. Profiling relied on immunoSEQ multiplex PCR, and the TCRdb table lists in-frame clones only, not all of them. The sample includes some 150,000 clones, roughly four fifths of them seen just once. Input material: peripheral blood. The receptor set was obtained from an elderly woman with active or convalescent COVID-19.

This sequence joins TRBV5-1 and TRBJ2-5, with 11 nucleotides matching TRBD2. The CDR3 is made up of 17 amino acids. Losses at the gene ends were 1 base for V and 5 bases for J; bases not matched to a gene: 10. Per germline, CDR1 SGHRS and CDR2 YFSETQ. DNA for the CDR3: TGCGCCAGCAGCTTGAGTAGCGGGGGGGCCTCCTGGGAGACCCAGTACTTC. Its translation is CASSLSSGGASWETQYF. Combining the CDR3 with reference TRBV5-1 and TRBJ2-5 gives the whole variable domain KAGVTQTPRYLIKTRGQQVTLSCSPISGHRSVSWYQQTPGQGLQFLFEYFSETQRNKGNFPGRFSGRQFSNSRSEMNVSTLELGDSALYLCASSLSSGGASWETQYFGPGTRLLVL.

V usage is TRBV19 and J usage is TRBJ2-7; TRBD2 is a possible D gene (5 bases). The CDR3 spans 15 residues. The germline V gene has CDR1 LNHDA and CDR2 SQIVND (reference sequence). V gave up 5 bases and J gave up 7 bases, with 21 bases separating them. CDR3 DNA: TGTGCCAGTAGTCCCCCTGGACTTACTGCTGGAGAGCAGTACTTC. Amino acids: CASSPPGLTAGEQYF.